The present entry profiles one TCR beta chain with its context. Time point given: persistent/refractory GD, antithyroid drugs over 5 years with positive TRAb. The authors made the TCR library using RNA they extracted from PBMCs. Germline values: CDR1 DFQATT, CDR2 SNEGSKA (reference sequence). The CDR3 length is 15 residues. Trimming cost V 3 bases and J 0 bases, with 14 bases left between them. This record belongs to a study of regulatory T cells in long-lasting Graves disease. iRepertoire HTBI primers and Arm-PCR of CDR3 regions built TCR beta libraries. MiXCR, applied by TCRdb to the multiplex PCR reads, yields one record per CDR3 protein. The sample has 700,000 or so distinct CDR3 sequences; about 32% are singletons.

The clonotype was recovered from a female donor with Graves disease. This sample comprised peripheral blood mononuclear cells (PBMCs), obtained when the disease was refractory, from a patient treated with antithyroid drugs. This sequence joins TRBV20-1 and TRBJ1-1; D not certain. CDR3 nucleotide sequence: TGCAGTGCTAGGGCGGGTGTAGGGTTGAACACTGAAGCTTTCTTT. Its translation: CSARAGVGLNTEAFF.